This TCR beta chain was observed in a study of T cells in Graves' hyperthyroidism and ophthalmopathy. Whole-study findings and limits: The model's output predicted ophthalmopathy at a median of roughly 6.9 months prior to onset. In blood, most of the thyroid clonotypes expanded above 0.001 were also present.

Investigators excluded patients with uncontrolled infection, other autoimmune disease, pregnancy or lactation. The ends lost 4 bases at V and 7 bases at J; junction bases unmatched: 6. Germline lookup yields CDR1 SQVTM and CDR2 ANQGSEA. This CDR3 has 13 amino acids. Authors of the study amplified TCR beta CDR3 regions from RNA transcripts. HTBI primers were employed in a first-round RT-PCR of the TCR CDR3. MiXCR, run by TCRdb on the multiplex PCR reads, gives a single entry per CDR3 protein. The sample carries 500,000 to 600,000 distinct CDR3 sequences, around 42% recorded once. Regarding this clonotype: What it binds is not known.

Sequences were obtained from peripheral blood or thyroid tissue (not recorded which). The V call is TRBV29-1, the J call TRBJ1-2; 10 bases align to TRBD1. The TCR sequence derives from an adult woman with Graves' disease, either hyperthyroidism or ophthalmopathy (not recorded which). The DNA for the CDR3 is TGCAGCGTTGGAAGGGACAGGGGCGGTGGCTACACCTTC. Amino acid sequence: CSVGRDRGGGYTF.